The 5 T cell receptor beta chains given below trace back to one sample, sequenced in a study of OX40 agonist ivuxolimab in advanced cancers. Clones were read by immunoSEQ multiplex PCR, and TCRdb kept only the in-frame ones, dropping some. The data contain fewer than 25,000 clones, around 88% of them singletons. The source was CD4+ or CD8+ T cells sorted from blood, collected in a trial of the OX40 agonist ivuxolimab. These receptors were taken from an adult with an advanced solid tumor such as melanoma, head and neck, liver or kidney cancer.

V is TRBV27 and J is TRBJ2-1; D is undetermined. Germline-derived CDR1 and CDR2 are MNHEY and SMNVEV (reference sequence). This CDR3 is built from 13 residues. V gave up 1 base and J gave up 10 bases, with 11 bases separating them. CDR3 nucleotide sequence: TGTGCCAGCAGTTTATTTATCGGAGTGGAGCAGTTCTTC. Residues: CASSLFIGVEQFF.

The chain uses TRBV11-2 and TRBJ2-7; possibly TRBD1 or TRBD2 for D (6 bases each). The V end lost 2 bases, the J end lost 5 bases, and 13 bases lay between the germline ends. The CDR3 extends over 14 amino acids. The germline V gene encodes CDR1 SGHAT and CDR2 FQNNGV. The CDR3 DNA is TGTGCCAGCAGCTTATTGGGGGGCTGGGACGAGCAGTACTTC. This translates into CASSLLGGWDEQYF. Complete variable domain (other parts from reference TRBV11-2 and TRBJ2-7): EAGVAQSPRYKIIEKRQSVAFWCNPISGHATLYWYQQILGQGPKLLIQFQNNGVVDDSQLPKDRFSAERLKGVDSTLKIQPAKLEDSAVYLCASSLLGGWDEQYFGPGTRLTVT.

This chain joins TRBV7-9 and TRBJ2-1; D call uncertain. Germline V gives CDR1 SEHNR, CDR2 FQNEAQ (reference sequence). V lost 6 bases, J lost 8 bases, and 8 bases lay in between. CDR3 size: 11 residues. In nucleotides, the CDR3 is TGTGCCAGCAGGATCACAGATGAGCAGTTCTTC. This gives the protein CASRITDEQFF.

The chain uses TRBV19 and TRBJ1-5; the D gene is possibly TRBD1 (5 bases). This CDR3 contains 15 residues. Deletions cut 2 bases from V and 2 bases from J, with 10 bases between. Germline values: CDR1 LNHDA, CDR2 SQIVND (reference sequence). CDR3 bases: TGTGCCAGTAGTATAACAGGAGAGGGCAATCAGCCCCAGCATTTT. Translation: CASSITGEGNQPQHF.

This clone has just a few counts. This chain links TRBV28 with TRBJ2-7, with TRBD2 as a possible D gene (5 bases). The CDR3 covers 13 residues. In germline, CDR1 is MDHEN, CDR2 SYDVKM. Between the trimmed V and J ends, which lost 5 bases and 7 bases, there was a span of 15 bases. CDR3 sequence (DNA): TGTGCCAGCAGTACTGGACTGCCTCAAGAGCAGTACTTC. This codes for CASSTGLPQEQYF.